This TCR beta chain appears in the sequencing data of a study of shared clonotypes between healthy human individuals (dated by TCRdb to 2018 to 2020). Turning to the overall study: A couple of women and a few men aged 18 to 49 years were included in the cohort. The study deeply sequenced blood TCR repertoires of about 5 healthy adults to estimate repertoire size and the extent of clonotype sharing between individuals. Each donor's leukapheresis produced roughly between roughly 0.9 and 9 billion PBMCs. Different laboratories and diverse techniques were used to prepare libraries and sequence TCR repertoires, to increase sequencing depth and limit assay-specific biases. Per donor, three plates each were used for CD4 naive and CD4 memory, two for CD8 naive, and one for CD8 memory. Overall study results and their limits: Because the study included only a small number of donors, the genetic and exposure-history diversity represented was limited. Higher generation probabilities were observed for clonotypes shared by all four sorted-subset donors than for non-shared clonotypes. Naive subsets generally had larger estimated clonotype richness than memory subsets did. Pairwise subsampling led to the expectation that sequencing depth would affect the degree of clonotype sharing among donors. Incomplete sequencing was indicated by rarefaction of sorted-subset datasets, despite the large sequencing depth. When a handful of donors were compared, the shared fraction of clonotypes was around 4.6% for naive CD4, 3% to 4% for naive CD8, 2.3% for memory CD4, and 0.35% to 0.4% for memory CD8. Sampling was limited to blood, and TCR repertoires in tissue likely differ from TCR repertoires in blood.

Note on this clone: Its antigen remains undetermined. No per-base quality is available; no much larger clone lies one base away.

Using the deep immunoSEQ assay, TCR CDR3 regions were amplified from genomic DNA by multiplex PCR. Genomic DNA extracted from each cell subset was distributed evenly over all wells of several immunoSEQ 96-well plates, and each plate served as one replicate. Each replicate PCR for sorted subsets received about 0.2 ug genomic DNA, equal to roughly 30,000 T cell genomes. The purified libraries were quantified using a Qubit 3.0 fluorometer, sized with a Bioanalyzer 2100, and then quantified again using the KAPA Library Quantification kit. Every immunoSEQ 96-well plate was sequenced on a separate single-read 150-cycle Illumina NextSeq 550 flow cell. In the authors' own workflow: Because the immunoSEQ output included only junctional sequences and no quality scores, the filtering could not be the same as the filtering used for full-length reads. Sequences were annotated with PyIR, a Python wrapper for IgBLAST v1.9, using IMGT germline references to assign V/J genes and CDR3. Reads were filtered out if the reads had weak V/J assignments (E-value above 1e-6), no CDR3, stop codons, out-of-frame junctions, or ambiguous translated residues. A V3J clonotype was defined by an identical inferred V gene, J gene, and CDR3 amino acid sequence. Percentage overlap between repertoires was computed as shared unique clonotypes divided by the size of the smaller repertoire. RTK rarefaction, the Chao1 estimator, and Recon v2.1 estimates of unobserved clonotypes were used to assess repertoire richness. OLGA was used to compute generation probabilities for all TCRbeta clonotypes that the gDNA method yielded from a handful of donors. The clones in this table, taken by TCRdb from immuneACCESS, are in-frame only. Not every clone is retained; where verified, under half of the shortfall comes from an unresolved V gene, and the cause of the rest is unknown. From that table come the V and J calls and clone size; the DNA was used to work out D and trimming. The sample has millions of clones on record, just over 90% of them singletons. Of the sample, about 1.8% is held by the ten largest clones.

CD8 naive samples consisted of CD45RO-negative cells that were positively selected for CCR7, yielding a CD45RA+CCR7+ population without TemRA cells. The donors were healthy, HIV-negative adults who had no recently reported acute infections or vaccinations. Every donor was a Caucasian adult living in Nashville, Tennessee, USA. Blood was obtained by leukapheresis, after which PBMCs were separated by Ficoll-Histopaque density gradient centrifugation and cryopreserved in liquid nitrogen vapor phase. Analytical flow cytometry was used to check the purity and quantity of every magnetically sorted T cell population. Genomic DNA was isolated from each sorted fraction and quantified by UV absorbance on a Nanodrop 2000c. The CDR3 spans 15 residues, from the cysteine through the phenylalanine. Of all the DNA, just the CDR3 is kept, 45 bases in frame from base 1. V and J lose 5 bases and 6 bases, and a span of 14 bases separates them. Reading the germline V gene (reference sequence) gives CDR1 MNHEY and CDR2 SMNVEV.

The sample was naive CD8+ T cells from PBMCs. Sample cell subset or site, as interpreted from the label and publication: CD45RA+CCR7+. The chain employs TRBV27 and TRBJ2-6, with a weak D call of TRBD2 (5 bases match). This TCR was sampled from a man between 18 and 35 years old in good health. Some clones in this sample may be carry-over from other donors' samples. The nucleotide sequence reads TGTGCCAGCAGTCCCCCCCCCGGGATGGCCAACGTCCTGACTTTC. This encodes CASSPPPGMANVLTF.